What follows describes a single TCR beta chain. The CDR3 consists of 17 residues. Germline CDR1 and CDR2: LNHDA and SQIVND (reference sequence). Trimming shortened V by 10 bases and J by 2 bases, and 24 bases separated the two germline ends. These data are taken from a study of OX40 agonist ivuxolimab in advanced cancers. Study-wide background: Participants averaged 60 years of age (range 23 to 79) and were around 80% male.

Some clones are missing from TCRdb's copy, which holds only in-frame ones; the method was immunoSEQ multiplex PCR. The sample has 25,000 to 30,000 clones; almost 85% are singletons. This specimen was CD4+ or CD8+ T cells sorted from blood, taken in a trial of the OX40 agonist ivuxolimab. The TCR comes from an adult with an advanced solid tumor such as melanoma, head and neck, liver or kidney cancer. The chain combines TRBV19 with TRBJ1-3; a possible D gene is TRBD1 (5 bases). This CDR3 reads CATHSGWDFKTGNTIYF. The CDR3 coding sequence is TGTGCCACCCATAGCGGTTGGGACTTTAAGACTGGAAACACCATATATTTT.